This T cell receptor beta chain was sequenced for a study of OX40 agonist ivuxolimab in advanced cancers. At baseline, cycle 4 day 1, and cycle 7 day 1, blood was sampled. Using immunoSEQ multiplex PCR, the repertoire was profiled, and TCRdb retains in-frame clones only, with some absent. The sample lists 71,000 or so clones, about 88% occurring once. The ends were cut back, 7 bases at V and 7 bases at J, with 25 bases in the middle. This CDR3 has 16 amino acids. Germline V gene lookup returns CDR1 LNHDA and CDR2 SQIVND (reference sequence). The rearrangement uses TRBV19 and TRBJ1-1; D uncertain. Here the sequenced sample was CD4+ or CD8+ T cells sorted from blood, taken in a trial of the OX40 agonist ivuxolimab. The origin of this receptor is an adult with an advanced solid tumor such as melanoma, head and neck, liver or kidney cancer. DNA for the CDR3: TGTGCCAGTAAAATTGGGGAGGCAGTAACGCACCGTGAAGCTTTCTTT. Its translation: CASKIGEAVTHREAFF.